The rows below give T cell receptor beta chains drawn from one sample of a study of cytomegalovirus exposure and HLA in healthy donors. Here immunoSEQ multiplex PCR was the method, and the copy in TCRdb shows in-frame clones only, minus some. The sample includes 50,000 or so clones, 94% seen only once; the top ten take 7.8%. Sequencing was carried out using PBMCs. The receptor set was obtained from a woman aged 18-29 years in good health and CMV-seropositive. Each CDR3 is given with its conserved first and last residue.

CDR3 length,V gene,J gene,CDR3 protein
12,TRBV28,TRBJ2-1,CASSADRNEQFF
13,TRBV7-9,TRBJ1-2,CASMGGAIGGYTF
15,TRBV2,TRBJ2-1,CASSEISGSFGEQFF
14,TRBV15,TRBJ1-1,CATSRDPGVTEAFF
16,TRBV15,TRBJ2-7,CATSRDRAGIHYEQYF
15,TRBV27,TRBJ2-3,CASSDVAGGPDTQYF
13,TRBV9,TRBJ1-1,CASSAILNEEAFF
13,TRBV30,TRBJ2-7,CAGAGSASYEQYF
12,TRBV29-1,TRBJ2-7,CSVEGLFYEQYF
16,TRBV11-3,TRBJ2-2,CASSSTSGNNAGELFF
15,TRBV27,TRBJ2-5,CASSFQRRGAETQYF
15,TRBV15,TRBJ2-3,CATSRVTTSTDTQYF
14,TRBV30,TRBJ2-7,CAWSVGTDAYEQYF
14,TRBV19,TRBJ2-7,CASSIGHKTYEQYF
16,TRBV7-9,TRBJ2-3,CASSEGPGSITDTQYF
14,TRBV19,TRBJ1-2,CASSTTGANYGYTF
15,TRBV5-5,TRBJ1-2,CASSSGTGGLYGYTF
18,TRBV4-1,TRBJ2-5,CASSQVNLGLAGGETQYF
14,TRBV11-3,TRBJ2-7,CASSFSGKAYEQYF
15,TRBV5-6,TRBJ1-5,CASSIRGTSNQPQHF